This TCR beta chain was obtained from a study of shared T cell receptors in the human thymus. CDR3 length equals 14 residues. The germline CDR1 and CDR2 sequences are SGDLS and YYNGEE. V shed 2 bases and J shed 2 bases, with 9 bases lying between them. Using immunoSEQ multiplex PCR, the repertoire was profiled, and TCRdb retains in-frame clones only, with some absent. The sample has almost 550,000 clones; around 78% are singletons. These sequences were also reported in another study, on human thymus T cells. This second report adds: Unrelated individuals were reported by related research to share highly overlapping thymic repertoires.

This sequence joins TRBV9 and TRBJ2-3; D might be TRBD2 (5 bases). The specimen was thymocytes. This receptor was identified in a boy younger than two with a congenital heart defect. In nucleotides, the CDR3 is TGTGCCAGCAGCGTCCGAGGGAACACAGATACGCAGTATTTT. Its translation is CASSVRGNTDTQYF.